These 5 T cell receptor beta chains share one sample of origin, sequenced in a study of regulatory T cells in long-lasting Graves disease. The time point was: newly diagnosed GD, antithyroid drugs for less than 3 months. From PBMCs, RNA was extracted and then used to make the TCR library. With iRepertoire HTBI primers and Arm-PCR of CDR3 regions, TCR beta libraries were built. TCRdb reprocessed the multiplex PCR reads with MiXCR, giving one entry per CDR3 protein. The sample has over 500,000 distinct CDR3 sequences; 15% to 20% are singletons. Separately, the same data were catalogued under a study of T cells in Graves' hyperthyroidism and ophthalmopathy.

The sequences come from peripheral blood mononuclear cells (PBMCs), collected at new diagnosis, from a patient treated with antithyroid drugs. The receptor set was obtained from a woman in her twenties or thirties with Graves disease.

This clonotype was seen at least ten times. CDR3 residues: CASSPYRTGELFF. The CDR3 nucleotides read TGTGCCAGCAGCCCCTATAGAACCGGGGAGCTGTTTTTT. The rearrangement uses TRBV12-3 or TRBV12-4 and TRBJ2-2, with no clear D. Trimming left V 6 bases short and J 5 bases short, with 10 bases between. The CDR3 covers 13 residues.

The CDR3 loop reads CASSLVGSIGEQYF. CDR3 DNA: TGCGCCAGCAGCTTGGTGGGTAGCATTGGCGAGCAGTACTTC. J is TRBJ2-7 and V is TRBV5-1, with D unresolved. V was trimmed by 0 bases and J by 6 bases, leaving 13 bases between them. Looked up from germline, CDR1 is SGHRS and CDR2 is YFSETQ. This CDR3 comprises 14 residues.

This clonotype was seen repeatedly, ten times or more. The chain combines TRBV29-1 with TRBJ2-1; D not resolved. Deletions cut 8 bases from V and 0 bases from J, with 14 bases between. Germline V gene lookup returns CDR1 SQVTM and CDR2 ANQGSEA. The CDR3 is made up of 14 amino acids. CDR3 coding DNA: TGCAGCACAATTTCAGTCGGCTCCTACAATGAGCAGTTCTTC. It is translated as CSTISVGSYNEQFF.

J is TRBJ2-2 and V is TRBV24-1; the D gene is possibly TRBD1 (6 bases). The CDR3 runs to 13 residues. V gave up 5 bases and J gave up 8 bases, with 11 bases separating them. In germline, CDR1 is KGHDR, CDR2 SFDVKD. Here the CDR3 DNA reads TGTGCCACCAGTGTAGACAGGTGGGGGGAGCTGTTTTTT. Amino acid sequence: CATSVDRWGELFF.

This clonotype appeared many times. The V gene is TRBV28, the J gene TRBJ2-1, with D uncertain. The J call may be faulty, since TRBJ2-5 better matches the DNA end. Germline CDR1 reads MDHEN; CDR2 reads SYDVKM. This CDR3 is built from 11 residues. This chain's CDR3 is CASRVEKTQYF. The CDR3, as DNA: TGTGCCAGCAGGGTTGAGAAGACCCAGTACTTC.